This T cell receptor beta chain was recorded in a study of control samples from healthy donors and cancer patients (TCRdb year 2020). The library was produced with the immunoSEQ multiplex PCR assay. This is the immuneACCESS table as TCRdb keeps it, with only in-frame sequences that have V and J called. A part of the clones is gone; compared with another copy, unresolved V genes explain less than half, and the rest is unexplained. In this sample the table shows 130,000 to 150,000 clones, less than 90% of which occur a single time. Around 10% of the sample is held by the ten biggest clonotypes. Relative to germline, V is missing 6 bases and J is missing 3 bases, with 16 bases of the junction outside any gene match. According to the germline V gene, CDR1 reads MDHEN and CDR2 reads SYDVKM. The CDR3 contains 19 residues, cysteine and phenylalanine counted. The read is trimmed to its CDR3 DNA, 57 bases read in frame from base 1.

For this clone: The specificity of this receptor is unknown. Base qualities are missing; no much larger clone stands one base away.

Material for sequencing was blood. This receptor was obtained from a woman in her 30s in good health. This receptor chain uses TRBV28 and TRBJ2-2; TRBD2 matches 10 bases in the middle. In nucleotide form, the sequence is TGTGCCAGCAGCCTTCCTACTAGCGGGATTTACGGGGACACCGGGGAGCTGTTTTTT. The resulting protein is CASSLPTSGIYGDTGELFF. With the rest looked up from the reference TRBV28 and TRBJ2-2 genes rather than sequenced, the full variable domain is DVKVTQSSRYLVKRTGEKVFLECVQDMDHENMFWYRQDPGLGLRLIYFSYDVKMKEKGDIPEGYSVSREKKERFSLILESASTNQTSMYLCASSLPTSGIYGDTGELFFGEGSRLTVL.